This T cell receptor beta chain was sequenced for a study of T cells in Graves' hyperthyroidism and ophthalmopathy. Overall study results and limits: Peripheral blood also featured most of the thyroid clonotypes expanded above 0.001. Ophthalmopathy got predicted by the model a median around 6.6 months before its onset.

Patients counted as stable if ophthalmopathy did not develop within 18 months. This clonotype was counted a few times. Its antigen is not known. Amplification of TCR beta CDR3 regions used RNA as the template. HTBI primers were used for first-round RT-PCR of the TCR CDR3. From the multiplex PCR reads, TCRdb called clonotypes with MiXCR, one entry per CDR3 protein. The sample records over 700,000 distinct CDR3 sequences, roughly 32% being singletons. Deletions cut 4 bases from V and 4 bases from J, with 17 bases between. Germline V lookup: CDR1 SGHDT, CDR2 YYEEEE. This CDR3 spans 15 amino acids. The chain couples TRBV5-6 to TRBJ1-1; D is possibly TRBD1 (6 bases). The specimen was blood. The sequence was collected from a woman aged 40 to 50 with Graves' hyperthyroidism. In nucleotides, the CDR3 is TGTGCCAGCAGCGACGAGGGGGTATTTGGCACTGAAGCTTTCTTT. It translates to CASSDEGVFGTEAFF.